A single T cell receptor beta chain is shown here with its context. Germline V gene data show CDR1 as SGHDT and CDR2 as YYEEEE. The CDR3 contains 13 residues. Trimming stripped 3 bases from V and 0 bases from J, with 7 bases between. This entry comes from a study of TIL therapy for anti-PD-1-resistant metastatic lung cancer. This was the immunoSEQ v3 assay. Generated by immunoSEQ multiplex PCR, the TCRdb table keeps only in-frame clones and is missing some. The repertoire holds 95,000 or so clones, about 71% seen once, with 9.5% to 13% in the top ten. Documented time point: pre-treatment sample, taken before nivolumab and TIL therapy. Pleural nodules or supraclavicular lymph nodes made up most of the excised metastases sampled.

The chain carries TRBV5-6 and TRBJ2-7; D gene uncertain. The sample was tumor tissue, taken at baseline. The sequence was obtained from a person aged 25-80 years with non-small cell lung cancer. CDR3: CASSSTTSYEQYF. The CDR3 nucleotides read TGTGCCAGCAGCTCGACAACCTCCTACGAGCAGTACTTC.